Each of the 17 T cell receptor beta chains below was sequenced from the same sample in a study of cytomegalovirus exposure and HLA in healthy donors (dated by TCRdb to 2016 to 2017). Library prep was done by the immunoSEQ multiplex PCR assay. For the multiplex PCR, a mixture combining 60 forward primers for TCR Vbeta segments and 13 reverse primers for TCR Jbeta segments was used. TCRdb obtained this table from immuneACCESS and retained in-frame rearrangements with V and J assigned. These tables miss some clones; where compared with another copy, unresolved V genes account for less than half of the shortfall, and the remainder is unexplained. The sample yields some 250,000 clones; about 80% were counted once. 5% to 6% of the sample lies in the top ten. Material for sequencing was PBMCs. All receptors derive from a woman in her thirties or forties in good health and CMV-seropositive.

This clone was seen more than once but under ten times. The chain employs TRBV2 and TRBJ2-3, with 8 bases fitting TRBD1. The J segment lost 3 bases and the V segment lost 5 bases, leaving 7 bases of the junction unmatched. This CDR3 region has 15 residues. Germline V gene data show CDR1 as SNHLY and CDR2 as FYNNEI. The CDR3 sequence: CASSPGQGRTDTQYF. CDR3 in DNA: TGTGCCAGCAGTCCTGGACAGGGACGGACAGATACGCAGTATTTT. The full variable domain, its missing parts supplied by reference TRBV2 and TRBJ2-3, is EPEVTQTPSHQVTQMGQEVILRCVPISNHLYFYWYRQILGQKVEFLVSFYNNEISEKSEIFDDQFSVERPDGSNFTLKIRSTKLEDSAMYFCASSPGQGRTDTQYFGPGTRLTVL.

The chain combines TRBV29-1 with TRBJ1-2, with D unclear. CDR1 is SQVTM and CDR2 is ANQGSEA in the germline V gene. CDR3 length: 12 amino acids. V lost 4 bases to trimming and J lost 0 bases, with 6 bases between them. CDR3 amino acids: CSVVPANYGYTF. For the CDR3, the DNA is TGCAGCGTTGTTCCAGCTAACTATGGCTACACCTTC. The full variable domain, its missing parts supplied by reference TRBV29-1 and TRBJ1-2, is SAVISQKPSRDICQRGTSLTIQCQVDSQVTMMFWYRQQPGQSLTLIATANQGSEATYESGFVIDKFPISRPNLTFSTLTVSNMSPEDSSIYLCSVVPANYGYTFGSGTRLTVV.

As DNA, the CDR3 is TGTGCCAGCAGGACAGGGGGAACAGATACGCAGTATTTT. Protein product: CASRTGGTDTQYF. J is TRBJ2-3 and V is TRBV19; 10 bases are a match to TRBD1. CDR1 is LNHDA, CDR2 SQIVND, per germline (reference sequence). CDR3 length: 13 amino acids. J lost 3 bases, V lost 9 bases, and 3 bases had no gene match.

This clone came up a few times. For the CDR3, the DNA is TGTGCTAGTGGTTTGTGGCAGATCACAGATACGCAGTATTTT. Translation gives CASGLWQITDTQYF. The gene calls are TRBV12-5 and TRBJ2-3; no definite D call. V lost 2 bases and J 2 bases, leaving 8 bases between the germline ends. CDR3 length: 14 residues. The germline V gene encodes CDR1 LGHNT and CDR2 FRNRAP.

J is TRBJ1-1 and V is TRBV7-9; 11 nucleotides match TRBD1. The germline V gene encodes CDR1 SEHNR and CDR2 FQNEAQ (reference sequence). This CDR3 is built from 16 residues. V gave up 3 bases and J gave up 4 bases; unmatched junction bases: 7. CDR3 amino acids: CASSFAGGTGGTEAFF. CDR3 bases: TGTGCCAGCAGCTTTGCCGGCGGGACAGGGGGCACTGAAGCTTTCTTT.

The rearrangement uses TRBV19 and TRBJ1-4, with 7 positions matching TRBD1. The J segment lost 0 bases and the V segment lost 3 bases, leaving 7 bases of the junction unmatched. Germline V gene lookup returns CDR1 LNHDA and CDR2 SQIVND (reference sequence). The CDR3 consists of 17 residues. CDR3 coding DNA: TGTGCCAGTAGTATGACCGGGGACAGCTCAACTAATGAAAAACTGTTTTTT. Translating it yields CASSMTGDSSTNEKLFF.

The chain combines TRBV2 with TRBJ2-6, with TRBD1 matching over 8 bases. The germline gives CDR1 SNHLY, CDR2 FYNNEI. CDR3 size: 18 residues. After removal of 4 bases from V and 0 bases from J, the junction contained 8 bases not matched to a gene. The CDR3 here is CASSGPRTGSSGANVLTF. CDR3 coding DNA: TGTGCCAGCAGTGGACCAAGGACAGGGAGCTCTGGGGCCAACGTCCTGACTTTC.

The CDR3 DNA sequence: TGTGCCAGCAGCCTAAGTGAGAGCTCCTACAATGAGCAGTTCTTC. Its protein is CASSLSESSYNEQFF. The gene calls are TRBV7-9 and TRBJ2-1; no clear D. Germline-derived CDR1 and CDR2 are SEHNR and FQNEAQ (reference sequence). V lost 5 bases and J lost 0, with 11 bases in between. CDR3 length: 15 amino acids.

V gene TRBV7-2 combines with J gene TRBJ2-7, with D possibly matching TRBD1 (6 bases). V was clipped by 5 bases and J by 4 bases, with 18 bases between them. The CDR3 runs 15 residues. Looked up from germline, CDR1 is SGHTA and CDR2 is FQGNSA. CDR3 coding DNA: TGTGCCAGCAGCGGTGACAGGTCCTCCATATACGAGCAGTACTTC. This encodes CASSGDRSSIYEQYF.

This chain connects TRBV2 to TRBJ2-3, with 10 bases lining up with TRBD2. CDR1 and CDR2 (germline): SNHLY, FYNNEI. The CDR3 consists of 17 residues. V was clipped by 6 bases and J by 3 bases; unmatched bases: 12. The CDR3 reads CASSPKALAGATDTQYF. The DNA of the CDR3 is TGTGCCAGCAGCCCAAAGGCGCTAGCGGGGGCGACAGATACGCAGTATTTT.

This chain connects TRBV6-6 to TRBJ2-7; 7 bases fit TRBD1. The V gene end was trimmed by 5 bases and the J gene end by 2 bases; junction bases not matched to a gene: 9. The germline CDR1 and CDR2 sequences are MNHNY and SVGAGI (reference sequence). The CDR3 contains 15 residues. CDR3 sequence: CASSPRQGEPYEQYF. In DNA, the CDR3 is TGTGCCAGCAGTCCGCGACAGGGTGAGCCCTACGAGCAGTACTTC.

The chain links TRBV18 to TRBJ1-2, with 9 bases matching TRBD1. The CDR3 runs to 15 residues. Germline CDR1 and CDR2: KGHSH and LQKENI. With 6 bases clipped from V and 8 bases from J, the junction kept 13 bases outside the gene matches. The CDR3 DNA follows: TGTGCCAGCTCTCAGGGACAGGGTAGCAGCGCGGGCTACACCTTC. Its protein product is CASSQGQGSSAGYTF.

The chain links TRBV18 to TRBJ1-1; 8 nucleotides line up with TRBD1. The germline V gene has CDR1 KGHSH and CDR2 LQKENI. The CDR3 covers 17 residues. V lost 5 bases to trimming and J lost 0 bases; unmatched junction nucleotides: 11. The CDR3 sequence: CASSGQGAPFMNTEAFF. CDR3 coding DNA: TGTGCCAGCTCAGGGCAGGGGGCCCCCTTCATGAACACTGAAGCTTTCTTT. The entire variable domain, with the rest obtained from reference TRBV18 and TRBJ1-1, is as follows: NAGVMQNPRHLVRRRGQEARLRCSPMKGHSHVYWYRQLPEEGLKFMVYLQKENIIDESGMPKERFSAEFPKEGPSILRIQQVVRGDSAAYFCASSGQGAPFMNTEAFFGQGTRLTVV.

The table lists this clone with a few counts. The J gene is TRBJ2-7, the V gene TRBV4-1, with a weak D call TRBD1 (5 bases). Per germline, CDR1 MGHRA and CDR2 YSYEKL. The CDR3 is made up of 15 amino acids. V lost 2 bases and J lost 1, with 12 bases in between. CDR3 protein: CASSQSQGSSYEQYF. CDR3 DNA sequence: TGCGCCAGCAGCCAATCCCAGGGATCATCCTACGAGCAGTACTTC.

This clone has just a few counts. The rearrangement links TRBV7-9 to TRBJ1-1; D gene uncertain. Between the trimmed V and J ends, which lost 4 bases and 6 bases, there was a span of 6 bases. Looked up from germline, CDR1 is SEHNR and CDR2 is FQNEAQ (reference sequence). This CDR3 comprises 11 residues. The CDR3 coding sequence is TGTGCCAGCAGCTCACCAGCTGAAGCTTTCTTT. It translates to CASSSPAEAFF. The whole variable domain, remainder taken from reference TRBV7-9 and TRBJ1-1, is DTGVSQNPRHKITKRGQNVTFRCDPISEHNRLYWYRQTLGQGPEFLTYFQNEAQLEKSRLLSDRFSAERPKGSFSTLEIQRTEQGDSAMYLCASSSPAEAFFGQGTRLTVV.

The V gene is TRBV7-2, the J gene TRBJ1-2, with 7 bases lining up with TRBD1. With V trimmed by 6 bases and J by 4 bases, 8 bases remained unmatched. CDR3 length: 14 residues. Germline V gene data show CDR1 as SGHTA and CDR2 as FQGNSA. Here the CDR3 DNA reads TGTGCCAGCAGGACTCCGGGACAGCGCTATGGCTACACCTTC. Its translation is CASRTPGQRYGYTF.

In the case of this clone: Its ends do not fully match the called genes, so a read error is possible. The J gene is TRBJ2-1, the V gene TRBV11-2, with TRBD2 identical over 9 bases. This CDR3 region has 13 residues. Germline V gives CDR1 SGHAT, CDR2 FQNNGV. The CDR3 region has the DNA TGTGCCAGCAGCTTAGATCTTAGTAGCGGGGGTGTCTTC. Its protein is CASSLDLSSGGVF.